This record concerns one TCR beta chain sequence. Its specificity is not known. The assay was immunoSEQ multiplex PCR, and TCRdb's table has in-frame clones only and misses some. The sample has 150,000 to 200,000 clones; 85% are singletons. This record belongs to a study of cytomegalovirus exposure and HLA in healthy donors. Whole-study context: It was reported in a later analysis that the 120 validation repertoires used the same platform as the 550 to 850 first-cohort repertoires.

Study-wide results and limits: With high specificity and sensitivity, the classifier reportedly diagnosed cytomegalovirus status. The majority of TCR sequences were rare, yet some public TCRs appeared in many donors.

CDR1 is LNHDA and CDR2 is SQIVND in the germline V gene (reference sequence). The J segment lost 2 bases and the V segment lost 6 bases, leaving 13 bases of the junction unmatched. This CDR3 contains 16 residues. Sequenced: PBMCs. The chain employs TRBV19 and TRBJ2-7; TRBD1 matches at 7 bases. The TCR sequence derives from a man aged 18 to 30 in good health and CMV-seropositive. In nucleotides, the CDR3 is TGTGCCAGTAGCCCCGATCAGGGGGTAAGGACCTACGAGCAGTACTTC. The encoded protein is CASSPDQGVRTYEQYF.